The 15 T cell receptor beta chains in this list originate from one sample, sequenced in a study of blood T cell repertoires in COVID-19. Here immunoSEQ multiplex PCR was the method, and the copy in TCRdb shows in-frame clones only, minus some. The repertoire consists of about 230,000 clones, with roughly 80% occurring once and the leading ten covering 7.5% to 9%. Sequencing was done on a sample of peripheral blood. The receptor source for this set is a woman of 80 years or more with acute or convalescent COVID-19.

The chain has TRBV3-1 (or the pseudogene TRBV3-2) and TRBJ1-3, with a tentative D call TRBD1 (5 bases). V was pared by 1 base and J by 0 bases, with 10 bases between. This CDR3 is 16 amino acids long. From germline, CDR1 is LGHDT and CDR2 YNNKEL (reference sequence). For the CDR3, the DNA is TGTGCCAGCAGCCAAGCAGGGCCTGCCTCTGGAAACACCATATATTTT. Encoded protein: CASSQAGPASGNTIYF.

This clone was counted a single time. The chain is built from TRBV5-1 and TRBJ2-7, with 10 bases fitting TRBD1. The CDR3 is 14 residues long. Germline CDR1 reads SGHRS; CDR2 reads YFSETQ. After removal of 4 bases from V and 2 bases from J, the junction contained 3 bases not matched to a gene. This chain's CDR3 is CASSVDRGPYEQYF. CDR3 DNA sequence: TGCGCCAGCAGCGTCGACAGGGGGCCCTACGAGCAGTACTTC.

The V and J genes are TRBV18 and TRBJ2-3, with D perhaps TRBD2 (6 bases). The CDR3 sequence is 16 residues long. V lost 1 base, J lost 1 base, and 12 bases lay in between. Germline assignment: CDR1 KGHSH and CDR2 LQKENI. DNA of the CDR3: TGTGCCAGCTCACCACTGCAGCGGGTCGGCACAGATACGCAGTATTTT. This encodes CASSPLQRVGTDTQYF.

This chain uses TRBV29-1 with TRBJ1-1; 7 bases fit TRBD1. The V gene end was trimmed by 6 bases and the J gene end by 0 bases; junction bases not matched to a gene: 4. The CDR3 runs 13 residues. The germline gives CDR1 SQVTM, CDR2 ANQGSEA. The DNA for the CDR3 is TGCAGCGTGCCGGGACAGATGAACACTGAAGCTTTCTTT. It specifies CSVPGQMNTEAFF.

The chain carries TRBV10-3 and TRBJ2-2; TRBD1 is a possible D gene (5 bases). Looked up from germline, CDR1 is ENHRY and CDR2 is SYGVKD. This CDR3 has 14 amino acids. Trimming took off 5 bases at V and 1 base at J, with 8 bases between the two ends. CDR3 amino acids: CAISRDRNTGELFF. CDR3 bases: TGTGCCATCAGTCGAGACAGGAACACCGGGGAGCTGTTTTTT.

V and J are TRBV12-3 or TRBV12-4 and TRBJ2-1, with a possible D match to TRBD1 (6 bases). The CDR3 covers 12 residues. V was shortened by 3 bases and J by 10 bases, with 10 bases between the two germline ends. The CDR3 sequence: CASSFPRGEQFF. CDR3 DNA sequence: TGTGCCAGCAGTTTCCCCAGGGGAGAGCAGTTCTTC.

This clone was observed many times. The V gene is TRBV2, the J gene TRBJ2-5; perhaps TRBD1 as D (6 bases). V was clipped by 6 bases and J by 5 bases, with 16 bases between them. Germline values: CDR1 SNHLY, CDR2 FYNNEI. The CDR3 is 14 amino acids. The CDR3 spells CASRVLMRGETQYF. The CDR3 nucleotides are TGTGCCAGCAGGGTCCTAATGAGGGGGGAGACCCAGTACTTC.

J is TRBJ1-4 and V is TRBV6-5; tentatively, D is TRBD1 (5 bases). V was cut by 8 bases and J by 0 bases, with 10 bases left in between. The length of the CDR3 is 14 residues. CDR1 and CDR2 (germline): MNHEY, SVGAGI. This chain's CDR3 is CASSDRSTNEKLFF. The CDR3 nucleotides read TGTGCCAGCTCCGACAGATCAACTAATGAAAAACTGTTTTTT.

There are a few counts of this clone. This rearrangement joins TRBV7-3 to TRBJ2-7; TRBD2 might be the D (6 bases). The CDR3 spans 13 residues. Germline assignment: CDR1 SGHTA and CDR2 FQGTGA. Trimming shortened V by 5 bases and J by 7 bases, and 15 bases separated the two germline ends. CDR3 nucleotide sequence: TGTGCCAGCAGCATGGACTGGGCGGGAGAGCAGTACTTC. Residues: CASSMDWAGEQYF.

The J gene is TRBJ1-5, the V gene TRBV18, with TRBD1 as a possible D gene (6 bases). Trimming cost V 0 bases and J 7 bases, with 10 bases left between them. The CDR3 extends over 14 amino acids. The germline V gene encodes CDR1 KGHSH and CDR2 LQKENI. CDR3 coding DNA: TGTGCCAGCTCACCACCGGGGGCAAGACAGCCCCAGCATTTT. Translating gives CASSPPGARQPQHF.

CDR3 bases: TGTGCCAGCAGTCGGCCGGGACAGGGGTACTACGAGCAGTACTTC. It yields the protein CASSRPGQGYYEQYF. The rearrangement uses TRBV25-1 and TRBJ2-7; 10 positions match TRBD1. V was pared by 5 bases and J by 3 bases, with 7 bases of the junction left unmatched. This CDR3 spans 15 amino acids. The germline V gene encodes CDR1 MGHDK and CDR2 SYGVNS.

CDR3 region: CASSLNSLNEQFF. The CDR3 DNA reads as TGTGCCAGCAGCTTAAATAGCCTGAATGAGCAGTTCTTC. V and J are TRBV11-3 and TRBJ2-1; no reliable D call. V lost 2 bases to trimming and J lost 7 bases, with 9 bases between them. CDR3 size: 13 residues. CDR1 is SGHNT, CDR2 YENEEA, per germline.

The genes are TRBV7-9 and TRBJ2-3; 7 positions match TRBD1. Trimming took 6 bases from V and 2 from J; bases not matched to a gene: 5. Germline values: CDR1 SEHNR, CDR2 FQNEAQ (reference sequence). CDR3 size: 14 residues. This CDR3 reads CASRKTGITDTQYF. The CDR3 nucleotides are TGTGCCAGCAGAAAGACAGGGATCACAGATACGCAGTATTTT. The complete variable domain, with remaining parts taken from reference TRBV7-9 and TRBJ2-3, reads DTGVSQNPRHKITKRGQNVTFRCDPISEHNRLYWYRQTLGQGPEFLTYFQNEAQLEKSRLLSDRFSAERPKGSFSTLEIQRTEQGDSAMYLCASRKTGITDTQYFGPGTRLTVL.

The CDR3 loop reads CASSLMLTGANTGELFF. The CDR3 nucleotides are TGCGCCAGCAGCTTGATGTTAACGGGGGCGAACACCGGGGAGCTGTTTTTT. This chain links TRBV5-1 with TRBJ2-2; possible D gene TRBD2, 6 bases. The CDR3 is 17 residues long. Trimming removed 1 base at V and 0 bases at J, with 13 bases between. Germline assignment: CDR1 SGHRS and CDR2 YFSETQ.

The CDR3 reads CASGFPPNEQYF. The DNA of the CDR3 is TGTGCTAGTGGTTTCCCCCCAAACGAGCAGTACTTC. The V and J genes are TRBV12-5 and TRBJ2-7; the D is unclear. The CDR3 length is 12 residues. Germline V gives CDR1 LGHNT, CDR2 FRNRAP. Trimming left V 3 bases short and J 5 bases short, with 8 bases between.